The 30 T cell receptor beta chains reported below all come from one sample, sequenced in a study of cytomegalovirus exposure and HLA in healthy donors. 60 Vbeta and 13 Jbeta primers were used in PCR. Measured with immunoSEQ multiplex PCR; TCRdb has only the in-frame clones, and not every one. The sample has around 200,000 clones, 75% to 80% seen once; the top ten hold 1.8%. Sequencing input: PBMCs. Source of these receptors: a male donor in good health and CMV-seronegative.

This rearrangement joins TRBV4-3 to TRBJ2-1; TRBD2 aligns across 7 bases. The CDR3 contains 15 residues. Trimming removed 4 bases from V and 9 bases from J; junction bases left unmatched: 12. Germline-derived CDR1 and CDR2 are LGHNA and YSLEER. CDR3 sequence: CASSRLTGEGGEQFF. CDR3 nucleotides: TGCGCCAGCAGCCGCCTCACTGGGGAGGGCGGTGAGCAGTTCTTC.

The chain couples TRBV4-3 to TRBJ2-7, with D possibly TRBD2 on 5 matching bases. CDR1 is LGHNA and CDR2 is YSLEER in the germline V gene. Trimming took off 1 base at V and 2 bases at J, with 12 bases between the two ends. CDR3 length: 15 amino acids. CDR3 in amino acids: CASSQVLDSTYEQYF. DNA of the CDR3: TGCGCCAGCAGCCAAGTTTTGGACTCCACCTACGAGCAGTACTTC.

The chain couples TRBV4-2 to TRBJ2-5, with unresolved D. V dropped 4 bases and J dropped 0 bases, with 12 bases sitting between them. CDR1 LGHNA and CDR2 YNFKEQ come from the germline V gene. The CDR3 is 15 amino acids. The CDR3 DNA sequence: TGTGCCAGCAGCCCTGGGCCTGGGTACCAAGAGACCCAGTACTTC. As protein: CASSPGPGYQETQYF.

The chain links TRBV5-1 to TRBJ2-7; 10 bases agree with TRBD2. Germline V gives CDR1 SGHRS, CDR2 YFSETQ. This CDR3 comprises 15 residues. Germline trimming cut 4 bases from V and 3 bases from J; bases unmatched to any gene: 7. The CDR3 spells CASSTGLASIYEQYF. CDR3 DNA: TGCGCCAGCAGCACGGGACTAGCGAGCATCTACGAGCAGTACTTC.

The count of this clone is one. V is TRBV6-5 and J is TRBJ1-5, with TRBD1 identical over 8 bases. This CDR3 has 14 residues. Germline V gene data show CDR1 as MNHEY and CDR2 as SVGAGI. J gave up 5 bases and V 0 bases, and 0 bases lay outside the gene matches. The CDR3: CASSYSDRDQPQHF. CDR3 coding DNA: TGTGCCAGCAGTTACTCGGACAGGGATCAGCCCCAGCATTTT.

The CDR3 loop is CASSLGARGASYEQYF. For the CDR3, the DNA is TGTGCCAGCAGCTTGGGTGCGCGGGGGGCCTCCTACGAGCAGTACTTC. V and J are TRBV5-4 and TRBJ2-7, with 8 bases aligning to TRBD2. Germline values: CDR1 SGHNT, CDR2 YYREEE (reference sequence). This CDR3 is 16 amino acids long. V dropped 0 bases and J dropped 0; count of bases not matched to a gene: 5.

This clone occurred once. This rearrangement joins TRBV28 to TRBJ1-5, with 11 bases matching TRBD1. Trimming cost V 4 bases and J 6 bases; bases outside gene matches: 2. This CDR3 has 14 residues. Looked up from germline, CDR1 is MDHEN and CDR2 is SYDVKM. CDR3 amino acids: CASSSDRGRQPQHF. The CDR3, as DNA: TGTGCCAGCAGTTCGGACAGGGGGCGTCAGCCCCAGCATTTT.

This clone showed up just once. The chain employs TRBV7-3 and TRBJ2-1, with 8 nucleotides matching TRBD2. In germline, CDR1 is SGHTA, CDR2 FQGTGA. This CDR3 is built from 13 residues. V lost 8 bases to trimming and J lost 4 bases; unmatched junction nucleotides: 4. CDR3 DNA: TGTGCCAGCGCGGGGGGCTCATACAATGAGCAGTTCTTC. Encoded protein: CASAGGSYNEQFF.

The V call is TRBV7-3, the J call TRBJ2-5, with TRBD2 as a possible D gene (5 bases). Deletions cut 3 bases from V and 3 bases from J, with 14 bases between. CDR1 and CDR2 from the germline V gene are SGHTA and FQGTGA. The CDR3 totals 15 residues. The CDR3 DNA reads TGTGCCAGCAGCTTGAGGGTGGGTGGAAAAGAGACCCAGTACTTC. Its translation: CASSLRVGGKETQYF.

This chain links TRBV7-2 with TRBJ2-1; a possible D gene is TRBD1 (8 bases). The ends were cut back, 3 bases at V and 5 bases at J, with 14 bases in the middle. CDR1 is SGHTA and CDR2 is FQGNSA in the germline V gene. The CDR3 is 15 amino acids. The CDR3 DNA is TGTGCCAGCAGCTTTTGGACAGGGAGGGACAATGAGCAGTTCTTC. Protein: CASSFWTGRDNEQFF.

The chain couples TRBV29-1 to TRBJ1-2, with 9 bases fitting TRBD1. Germline CDR1 and CDR2: SQVTM and ANQGSEA. The CDR3 has 12 amino acids. The V gene end was trimmed by 6 bases and the J gene end by 6 bases; junction bases not matched to a gene: 5. The CDR3 loop is CSVTQGAHGYTF. Here the CDR3 DNA reads TGCAGCGTCACACAGGGGGCGCATGGCTACACCTTC.

This chain uses TRBV2 with TRBJ1-5; 7 bases map to TRBD1. Trimming at V came to 6 bases and at J to 3 bases, leaving 2 bases not matched to a gene. The CDR3 runs 13 residues. CDR1 and CDR2 (germline): SNHLY, FYNNEI. CDR3 region: CASRTGANQPQHF. The CDR3 DNA reads TGTGCCAGCAGAACAGGGGCCAATCAGCCCCAGCATTTT.

The chain recombines TRBV5-1 with TRBJ1-2, with unresolved D. There are 14 residues in the CDR3. Germline V lookup: CDR1 SGHRS, CDR2 YFSETQ. The germline V and J ends were trimmed by 0 bases and 1 base, with 7 bases remaining between them. CDR3 sequence reads: CASSLDSLNYGYTF. The CDR3 DNA reads TGCGCCAGCAGCTTGGACAGCCTTAACTATGGCTACACCTTC.

The rearrangement uses TRBV11-3 and TRBJ2-1; 8 bases line up with TRBD2. Trimming at V came to 5 bases and at J to 3 bases, leaving 9 bases not matched to a gene. Germline CDR1 reads SGHNT; CDR2 reads YENEEA. This CDR3 comprises 16 residues. The CDR3 spells CASSPPGGAGYNEQFF. The CDR3 DNA reads as TGTGCCAGCAGCCCGCCGGGGGGGGCGGGCTACAATGAGCAGTTCTTC.

The chain is built from TRBV28 and TRBJ2-7; D remains unclear. Trimming pared 5 bases from V and 1 base from J, leaving 9 bases between. CDR1 is MDHEN, CDR2 SYDVKM, per germline. This CDR3 spans 13 amino acids. CDR3 amino acids: CASSPQTSYEQYF. CDR3 nucleotide sequence: TGTGCCAGCAGTCCCCAGACATCCTACGAGCAGTACTTC.

The J gene is TRBJ2-7, the V gene TRBV29-1, with 8 bases aligning to TRBD1. Trimming took 7 bases from V and 0 from J; bases not matched to a gene: 5. Germline V gene data show CDR1 as SQVTM and CDR2 as ANQGSEA. This CDR3 is 13 amino acids long. This CDR3 reads CSAGQGSSYEQYF. CDR3 nucleotides: TGCAGCGCCGGACAGGGTAGCTCCTACGAGCAGTACTTC.

The rearrangement uses TRBV4-1 and TRBJ2-5; TRBD2 agrees at 10 bases. The CDR3 length is 14 residues. Germline trimming cut 4 bases from V and 3 bases from J; bases unmatched to any gene: 2. Germline CDR1 reads MGHRA; CDR2 reads YSYEKL. CDR3 DNA: TGCGCCAGCAGCCTTGGACTAGCGGAAGAGACCCAGTACTTC. It yields the protein CASSLGLAEETQYF.

The chain is built from TRBV5-1 and TRBJ1-4; weak D call: TRBD1 (5 bases). The CDR3 sequence is 14 residues long. V lost 3 bases and J 11 bases, leaving 17 bases between the germline ends. Germline lookup yields CDR1 SGHRS and CDR2 YFSETQ. This CDR3 is CASSSGGRRVKLFF. The CDR3 nucleotides read TGCGCCAGCAGCTCGGGGGGACGGCGGGTCAAACTGTTTTTT.

The chain uses TRBV2 and TRBJ2-7; 13 bases are shared with TRBD2. The V segment lost 5 bases and the J segment 6 bases; nucleotides outside the gene matches: 1. Germline V gene sequence: CDR1 SNHLY, CDR2 FYNNEI. The CDR3 is 13 residues long. The CDR3 DNA reads as TGTGCCAGCAGTTGGACTAGCGGGGGCGAGCAGTACTTC. Residues: CASSWTSGGEQYF.

The chain couples TRBV28 to TRBJ2-7; 12 bases agree with TRBD1. The CDR3 extends over 14 amino acids. After removal of 7 bases from V and 5 bases from J, the junction contained 6 bases not matched to a gene. Germline CDR1 and CDR2: MDHEN and SYDVKM. CDR3 loop: CASTGGQGANEQYF. The CDR3 DNA reads TGTGCCAGCACCGGGGGACAGGGGGCTAACGAGCAGTACTTC.

This clone was counted only a few times. The gene calls are TRBV2 and TRBJ2-7; a possible D gene is TRBD2 (5 bases). This CDR3 has 16 residues. CDR1 is SNHLY and CDR2 is FYNNEI in the germline V gene. Trimming took off 0 bases at V and 0 bases at J, with 12 bases between the two ends. The CDR3 sequence: CASSEAADRVSYEQYF. CDR3 in DNA: TGTGCCAGCAGTGAAGCAGCGGACCGAGTCTCCTACGAGCAGTACTTC.

V usage is TRBV27 and J usage is TRBJ2-3, with 12 positions matching TRBD2. CDR1 is MNHEY, CDR2 SMNVEV, per germline (reference sequence). V trimming: 4 bases; J trimming: 2 bases; junction bases outside the gene matches: 1. The CDR3 contains 15 residues. CDR3: CASSWTSGTTDTQYF. The CDR3 DNA sequence: TGTGCCAGCAGTTGGACTAGCGGGACCACAGATACGCAGTATTTT.

V gene TRBV29-1 combines with J gene TRBJ2-3, with 11 bases fitting TRBD2. CDR3 size: 13 residues. J lost 6 bases, V lost 6 bases, and 5 bases had no gene match. Germline values: CDR1 SQVTM, CDR2 ANQGSEA. CDR3 residues: CSVTSGSSDTQYF. The CDR3 DNA follows: TGCAGCGTCACTAGCGGGAGTAGTGATACGCAGTATTTT.

This clone has just one count. As DNA, the CDR3 is TGTGCCAGCAGCTCAGGCCTTACAGGGTCCGGCGAGCAGTACTTC. It codes for CASSSGLTGSGEQYF. The J gene is TRBJ2-7, the V gene TRBV7-2; D is possibly TRBD1 (6 bases). The V and J ends lost 4 bases and 6 bases respectively, with 19 bases between them. Germline V CDR1 and CDR2: SGHTA, FQGNSA. The CDR3 runs to 15 residues.

The CDR3 region is CASSHGQGRSSYNEQFF. The CDR3 nucleotides are TGTGCCAGCAGCCATGGACAGGGGCGAAGCTCCTACAATGAGCAGTTCTTC. The genes are TRBV7-9 and TRBJ2-1; 9 nucleotides agree with TRBD1. The CDR3 runs to 17 residues. Germline V gives CDR1 SEHNR, CDR2 FQNEAQ (reference sequence). Trimming took 5 bases from V and 0 from J; bases not matched to a gene: 8.

The V and J genes are TRBV7-2 and TRBJ2-2, with TRBD2 identical over 9 bases. Germline V lookup: CDR1 SGHTA, CDR2 FQGNSA. Losses at the gene ends were 3 bases for V and 6 bases for J; bases not matched to a gene: 5. This CDR3 has 15 residues. This CDR3 reads CASSFGGRASGELFF. The CDR3 DNA follows: TGTGCCAGCAGCTTCGGCGGGAGGGCCTCCGGGGAGCTGTTTTTT. Together with reference TRBV7-2 and TRBJ2-2, the CDR3 gives the full variable domain: GAGVSQSPSNKVTEKGKDVELRCDPISGHTALYWYRQSLGQGLEFLIYFQGNSAPDKSGLPSDRFSAERTGGSVSTLTIQRTQQEDSAVYLCASSFGGRASGELFFGEGSRLTVL.

The V and J genes are TRBV19 and TRBJ1-1; D ambiguous. From germline, CDR1 is LNHDA and CDR2 SQIVND (reference sequence). The CDR3 runs 15 residues. V was clipped by 3 bases and J by 0 bases, with 11 bases between them. CDR3 DNA: TGTGCCAGTAGTATCACCGGAGCCCTGAACACTGAAGCTTTCTTT. Translating it yields CASSITGALNTEAFF.

The chain combines TRBV28 with TRBJ2-7, with TRBD2 matching 7 bases. The CDR3 is made up of 12 amino acids. CDR1 is MDHEN and CDR2 is SYDVKM in the germline V gene. V shed 11 bases and J 1 base; nucleotides not matched to a gene: 5. The DNA of the CDR3 is TGTGCCGGGGGGGGGACGTCCTACGAGCAGTACTTC. This gives the protein CAGGGTSYEQYF. The whole variable domain, filled in from reference TRBV28 and TRBJ2-7, reads DVKVTQSSRYLVKRTGEKVFLECVQDMDHENMFWYRQDPGLGLRLIYFSYDVKMKEKGDIPEGYSVSREKKERFSLILESASTNQTSMYLCAGGGTSYEQYFGPGTRLTVT.

There are many counts of this clone. The rearrangement uses TRBV18 and TRBJ1-4; D is possibly TRBD1 (6 bases). V was clipped by 4 bases and J by 8 bases, with 14 bases between them. Germline V gene sequence: CDR1 KGHSH, CDR2 LQKENI. The CDR3 runs to 14 residues. Here the CDR3 reads CASSRDLTGEKLFF. The CDR3 DNA is TGTGCCAGCTCACGCGATCTTACAGGGGAAAAACTGTTTTTT. The whole variable domain, filled in from reference TRBV18 and TRBJ1-4, reads NAGVMQNPRHLVRRRGQEARLRCSPMKGHSHVYWYRQLPEEGLKFMVYLQKENIIDESGMPKERFSAEFPKEGPSILRIQQVVRGDSAAYFCASSRDLTGEKLFFGSGTQLSVL.

V gene TRBV28 combines with J gene TRBJ2-7; D may be TRBD1 (6 bases). The CDR3 contains 14 residues. In germline, CDR1 is MDHEN, CDR2 SYDVKM. The V and J ends lost 2 bases and 3 bases respectively, with 11 bases between them. The CDR3, as DNA: TGTGCCAGCAGTTTAGTGGGGGCTCTCTACGAGCAGTACTTC. The encoded protein is CASSLVGALYEQYF.